The rows below give T cell receptor beta chains drawn from one sample of a study of regulatory T cells in long-lasting Graves disease. MiXCR, run by TCRdb on the multiplex PCR reads, gives a single entry per CDR3 protein. The table records more than 300,000 distinct CDR3 sequences, roughly 25% of them present only once. The source material was peripheral blood mononuclear cells (PBMCs), sampled when the disease was refractory, from a patient treated with antithyroid drugs. The receptors stem from a middle-aged woman with Graves disease. Both conserved end residues are part of each CDR3. Fields, in order: CDR3 protein, CDR3 DNA, J gene, D gene, clone size, V gene. A D gene is named only where the DNA matches it firmly. Expanded clones are given a class, and other clones once, few, many or no size at all.

CASSLGNSHTDTQYF | TGTGCCAGCAGCTTAGGAAATAGCCACACAGATACGCAGTATTTT | TRBJ2-3 | - | - | TRBV7-8
CASSPRGQPPGELFF | TGTGCCAGCAGCCCCCGGGGACAACCACCGGGGGAGCTGTTTTTT | TRBJ2-2 | - | few | TRBV7-3
CSAQGLAGEVYEQYF | TGCAGTGCTCAAGGACTAGCGGGAGAAGTGTACGAGCAGTACTTC | TRBJ2-7 | TRBD2 | - | TRBV20-1
CASKAGVNTGELFF | TGCGCCAGCAAAGCGGGAGTAAACACCGGGGAGCTGTTTTTT | TRBJ2-2 | TRBD2 | - | TRBV10-1
CASSEGWGNTIYF | TGTGCCAGCAGTGAAGGCTGGGGGAACACCATATATTTT | TRBJ1-3 | - | - | TRBV6-1
CASSRQGDIGLAGGTGELFF | TGTGCCAGCAGTCGTCAAGGGGACATTGGACTAGCGGGAGGCACCGGGGAGCTGTTTTTT | TRBJ2-2 | TRBD2 | few | TRBV6-4
CASSPFMNGNIQYF | TGTGCCAGTAGCCCCTTTATGAACGGAAACATTCAGTACTTC | TRBJ2-4 | - | - | TRBV11-2
CASSQVAINQPQHF | TGTGCCAGCAGCCAAGTCGCCATTAATCAGCCCCAGCATTTT | TRBJ1-5 | - | few | TRBV7-2
CASRWGRVIETQYF | TGTGCCTCGCGATGGGGTCGGGTCATAGAGACCCAGTACTTC | TRBJ2-5 | - | - | TRBV6-1
CASSDLGGGPETQYF | TGTGCCAGCAGTGATTTGGGGGGAGGGCCAGAGACCCAGTACTTC | TRBJ2-5 | TRBD2 | many | TRBV2
CASKGEIGTDTQYF | TGTGCCAGCAAGGGGGAGATAGGCACAGATACGCAGTATTTT | TRBJ2-3 | - | - | TRBV12-3/TRBV12-4
CASQKTVGANVLTF | TGTGCCAGCCAAAAGACGGTGGGGGCCAACGTCCTGACTTTC | TRBJ2-6 | - | many | TRBV28
CATSDRPRVAGGPYNEQFF | TGTGCCACCAGTGACCGCCCCCGGGTAGCGGGAGGGCCTTACAATGAGCAGTTCTTC | TRBJ2-1 | TRBD2 | - | TRBV24-1
CASSRVRKGTGELFF | TGTGCCAGCAGTCGTGTGAGAAAGGGGACCGGGGAGCTGTTTTTT | TRBJ2-2 | - | - | TRBV12-3/TRBV12-4
CASSLGVGGYEQYF | TGTGCCAGCAGTTTAGGGGTGGGTGGCTACGAGCAGTACTTC | TRBJ2-7 | - | many | TRBV28
CASSFGQFSGNTIYF | TGTGCCAGCAGCTTCGGACAATTCTCTGGAAACACCATATATTTT | TRBJ1-3 | - | - | TRBV7-9
CASKLASSYEQYF | TGTGCCAGCAAACTAGCGAGCTCCTACGAGCAGTACTTC | TRBJ2-7 | TRBD2 | many | TRBV28
CSVERGYTSNEQFF | TGCAGCGTTGAACGGGGATATACCTCAAATGAGCAGTTCTTC | TRBJ2-1 | - | few | TRBV29-1
CASWGAYQPQHF | TGTGCCAGCTGGGGGGCTTATCAGCCCCAGCATTTT | TRBJ1-5 | - | many | TRBV28
CASSSQTGSVEKLFF | TGTGCCAGCAGCTCCCAGACAGGTTCAGTCGAAAAACTGTTTTTT | TRBJ1-4 | - | many | TRBV7-2
CASSPLRAVSYEQYF | TGTGCCAGCTCACCACTAAGGGCGGTCTCCTACGAGCAGTACTTC | TRBJ2-7 | - | - | TRBV18
CASSPRGGQPNTYEQYF | TGTGCCAGCAGCCCACGAGGGGGCCAACCAAACACCTACGAGCAGTACTTC | TRBJ2-7 | TRBD1 | few | TRBV28
CASRGEAYEQYF | TGTGCCAGCAGGGGGGAGGCCTACGAGCAGTACTTC | TRBJ2-7 | - | many | TRBV2
CASSSTGTGGYNEQFF | TGTGCCAGCAGCTCCACCGGGACAGGGGGCTACAATGAGCAGTTCTTC | TRBJ2-1 | TRBD1 | - | TRBV11-2
CATSDSGARETQYF | TGTGCCACCAGTGATTCGGGAGCCCGGGAGACCCAGTACTTC | TRBJ2-5 | - | many | TRBV24-1
CASSEPQWTGASYEQYF | TGTGCCAGCAGTGAGCCCCAGTGGACAGGGGCCTCCTACGAGCAGTACTTC | TRBJ2-7 | TRBD1 | few | TRBV2
CASSPAVVDPYEQYF | TGTGCCAGCAGCCCGGCGGTGGTGGATCCTTACGAGCAGTACTTC | TRBJ2-7 | - | many | TRBV14
CASSPRGGSSADTQYF | TGTGCCAGCAGCCCCCGGGGCGGGAGTTCCGCAGATACGCAGTATTTT | TRBJ2-3 | TRBD2 | - | TRBV7-3
CATSSDRTSEFEQYF | TGTGCCACCAGCAGCGATCGGACTAGCGAATTCGAGCAGTACTTC | TRBJ2-7 | TRBD2 | - | TRBV15
CASSLGRGPLNQPQHF | TGTGCCAGCAGCTTAGGCAGGGGCCCTCTCAATCAGCCCCAGCATTTT | TRBJ1-5 | - | once | TRBV7-9
CASSLFGTITGELFF | TGTGCCAGCAGCTTGTTCGGGACAATCACCGGGGAGCTGTTTTTT | TRBJ2-2 | - | - | TRBV5-6
CASSPILMTDGYTF | TGTGCCAGCAGTCCAATCCTAATGACGGATGGCTACACCTTC | TRBJ1-2 | - | - | TRBV28
CASSVTLQGDGAFF | TGTGCCAGCAGCGTTACATTACAGGGCGACGGGGCTTTCTTT | TRBJ1-1 | - | few | TRBV11-2
CASSFQGKETQYF | TGTGCCAGCAGCTTTCAGGGAAAGGAGACCCAGTACTTC | TRBJ2-5 | - | many | TRBV11-3
CATSTGGRNTGELFF | TGTGCCACCTCCACCGGGGGGAGGAACACCGGGGAGCTGTTTTTT | TRBJ2-2 | TRBD2 | few | TRBV15
CASSYTSGSGEQYF | TGTGCCAGCAGTTACACTAGCGGGAGCGGCGAGCAGTACTTC | TRBJ2-7 | TRBD2 | - | TRBV6-1
CASSFVGGTGELFF | TGTGCCAGCAGTTTTGTGGGAGGGACCGGGGAGCTGTTTTTT | TRBJ2-2 | TRBD2 | once | TRBV27
CASSLEGLQPQHF | TGCGCCAGCAGCTTGGAGGGGTTGCAGCCCCAGCATTTT | TRBJ1-5 | - | many | TRBV5-1
CATSPPTGTGWKTQYF | TGTGCCACCAGCCCCCCCACAGGTACCGGGTGGAAGACCCAGTACTTC | TRBJ2-5 | - | many | TRBV15
CSAEPGGAKNIQYF | TGCAGTGCCGAGCCGGGGGGTGCTAAAAACATTCAGTACTTC | TRBJ2-4 | TRBD2 | - | TRBV20-1
CASSLGAEDIQYF | TGTGCCAGCAGTTTAGGGGCGGAGGACATTCAGTACTTC | TRBJ2-4 | - | few | TRBV27
CASSLESSGTDTQYF | TGCGCCAGCAGCTTGGAATCTAGCGGCACAGATACGCAGTATTTT | TRBJ2-3 | - | - | TRBV5-1
CASSLGLTDTGELFF | TGCGCCAGCAGCTTGGGACTCACCGACACCGGGGAGCTGTTTTTT | TRBJ2-2 | - | few | TRBV5-1
CSASWQGFEQYF | TGCAGTGCTAGCTGGCAGGGGTTCGAGCAGTACTTC | TRBJ2-7 | - | - | TRBV20-1
CASSLEAGANQPQHF | TGTGCCAGCAGCTTAGAAGCCGGCGCCAATCAGCCCCAGCATTTT | TRBJ1-5 | - | few | TRBV7-2
CASSAGQGAGYGYTF | TGTGCCAGCAGTGCTGGACAGGGGGCAGGGTATGGCTACACCTTC | TRBJ1-2 | TRBD1 | - | TRBV6-1
CAISERVLSEQYF | TGTGCCATCAGTGAGCGAGTCCTGAGCGAGCAGTACTTC | TRBJ2-7 | - | - | TRBV10-3
CASSYSTGTYEQYF | TGTGCCAGCAGTTACTCGACAGGCACCTACGAGCAGTACTTC | TRBJ2-7 | - | - | TRBV6-2/TRBV6-3
CASSVTKNTEAFF | TGCGCCAGCAGTGTTACTAAGAACACTGAAGCTTTCTTT | TRBJ1-1 | - | few | TRBV10-1
CASSSYLLGRWDYEQYF | TGTGCCAGCAGCTCCTACCTTCTGGGCCGTTGGGACTACGAGCAGTACTTC | TRBJ2-7 | - | - | TRBV7-9
CASSFWVGGQRRAFF | TGTGCCAGCAGTTTTTGGGTAGGGGGCCAAAGACGAGCTTTCTTT | TRBJ1-1 | TRBD1 | many | TRBV28
CSARDIGHPTGEAFF | TGCAGTGCTAGAGACATCGGACATCCAACGGGTGAAGCTTTCTTT | TRBJ1-1 | - | many | TRBV20-1
CASRVGGTSYEQYF | TGTGCCAGCAGGGTTGGCGGGACCTCCTACGAGCAGTACTTC | TRBJ2-7 | - | many | TRBV2
CSAYKINEQYF | TGCAGTGCTTACAAAATTAACGAGCAGTACTTC | TRBJ2-7 | - | many | TRBV20-1
CASSPDRGPPLRPQHF | TGTGCCAGTAGTCCCGATAGGGGGCCCCCTTTAAGGCCCCAGCATTTT | TRBJ1-5 | TRBD1 | - | TRBV19
CASKTPARIDTQYF | TGTGCCAGCAAAACCCCCGCGAGGATAGATACGCAGTATTTT | TRBJ2-3 | - | - | TRBV27
CASNPGGWAYEQYF | TGTGCCAGCAATCCGGGAGGATGGGCCTACGAGCAGTACTTC | TRBJ2-7 | TRBD2 | many | TRBV28